This TCR beta chain was sequenced during a study of patients and donors after allogeneic stem cell transplantation. TCRdb passed the RT-PCR reads through MiXCR, listing each CDR3 protein once. The data show approximately 430,000 distinct CDR3 sequences, with 15% to 20% seen just once and around 6.8% held by the top ten. This CDR3 has 15 amino acids. The ends were cut back, 1 base at V and 0 bases at J, with 7 bases in the middle. The germline V gene encodes CDR1 SGHRS and CDR2 YFSETQ. This clonotype was seen a few times. The V call is TRBV5-1, the J call TRBJ1-4; no clear D gene. Sequenced: blood, either unsorted or a sorted T cell fraction (not recorded which). This clonotype originated in a human donor who was either an allogeneic HSCT recipient or a stem cell or donor lymphocyte infusion donor (not recorded which). It is not recorded whose cells these are; they may come from a transplant donor. CDR3 region: CASSLTASTNEKLFF. In DNA form, the CDR3 reads TGCGCCAGCAGCTTGACAGCCTCAACTAATGAAAAACTGTTTTTT.